The TCR beta chain under discussion was sequenced for a study of blood T cell repertoires in COVID-19. Study details: There were acute and convalescent COVID-19 samples, and they came from the United States, Italy and Spain. T cells, B-cell-depleted T cells, or PBMCs supplied cDNA or gDNA.

With 4 bases removed from V and 5 bases from J, the gap between germline ends came to 19 bases. The CDR3 is made up of 15 amino acids. Germline V gives CDR1 SGDLS, CDR2 YYNGEE. Profiling relied on immunoSEQ multiplex PCR, and the TCRdb table lists in-frame clones only, not all of them. The sample has about 8,300 clones, less than 85% seen once. This TCR derives from a human donor with active COVID-19. The donor label of this sample is uncertain. V is TRBV9 and J is TRBJ2-7, with a tentative D call TRBD2 (6 bases). Sequencing was carried out using peripheral blood. CDR3 loop: CASSSSGDSPHEQYF. CDR3 DNA sequence: TGTGCCAGCAGCTCCTCGGGGGACTCGCCTCACGAGCAGTACTTC.